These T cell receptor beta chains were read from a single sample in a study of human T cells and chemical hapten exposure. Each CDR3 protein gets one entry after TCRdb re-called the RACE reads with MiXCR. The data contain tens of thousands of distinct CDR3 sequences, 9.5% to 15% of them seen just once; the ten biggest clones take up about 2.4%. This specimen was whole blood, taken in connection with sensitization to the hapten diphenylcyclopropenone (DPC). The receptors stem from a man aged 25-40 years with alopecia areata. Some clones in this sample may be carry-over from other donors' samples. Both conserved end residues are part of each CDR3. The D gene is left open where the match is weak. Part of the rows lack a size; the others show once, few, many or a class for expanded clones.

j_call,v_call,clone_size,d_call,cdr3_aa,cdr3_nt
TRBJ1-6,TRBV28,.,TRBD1,CASTAPGQFYNSPLHF,TGTGCCAGCACAGCTCCGGGACAGTTCTATAATTCACCCCTCCACTTT
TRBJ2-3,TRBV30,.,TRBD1,CAGTGHGTDTQYF,TGTGCCGGGACAGGTCACGGCACAGATACGCAGTATTTT
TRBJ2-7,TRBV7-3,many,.,CASSSGTGDYEQYF,TGTGCCAGCAGCTCCGGGACGGGAGACTACGAGCAGTACTTC
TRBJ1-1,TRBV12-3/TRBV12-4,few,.,CASEWGGTEAFF,TGTGCCAGCGAGTGGGGTGGCACTGAAGCTTTCTTT
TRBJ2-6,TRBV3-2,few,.,CASSLAGGRSGANVLTF,TGTGCCAGCAGCCTTGCAGGGGGCCGATCTGGGGCCAACGTCCTGACTTTC
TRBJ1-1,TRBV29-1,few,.,CSVGGREEAFF,TGCAGCGTGGGGGGACGGGAGGAAGCTTTCTTT
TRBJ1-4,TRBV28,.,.,CASRGLRHEKLFF,TGTGCCAGCAGGGGGCTCCGGCATGAAAAACTGTTTTTT
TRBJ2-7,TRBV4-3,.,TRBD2,CASSPVLATYEQYF,TGCGCCAGCAGCCCGGTACTAGCGACCTACGAGCAGTACTTC
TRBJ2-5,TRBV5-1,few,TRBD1,CASSSQGAETQYF,TGCGCCAGCAGTTCCCAGGGGGCAGAGACCCAGTACTTC
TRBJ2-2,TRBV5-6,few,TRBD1,CASRSTGTGELFF,TGTGCCAGCAGATCGACAGGGACCGGGGAGCTGTTTTTT
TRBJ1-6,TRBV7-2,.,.,CASSLTAGNSPLHF,TGTGCCAGCAGCTTAACGGCGGGTAATTCACCCCTCCACTTT
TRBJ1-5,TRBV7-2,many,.,CASSLTPDGQPQHF,TGTGCCAGCAGCTTAACCCCGGATGGACAGCCCCAGCATTTT
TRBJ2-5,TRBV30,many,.,CAWSYEANVPPGTQYF,TGTGCCTGGAGTTACGAGGCCAACGTGCCGCCTGGGACCCAGTACTTC
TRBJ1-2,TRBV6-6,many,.,CASSYEVDGQYGYTF,TGTGCCAGCAGTTACGAAGTAGACGGCCAGTATGGCTACACCTTC
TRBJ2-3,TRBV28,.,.,CASSFGARYTQYF,TGTGCCAGCAGTTTCGGGGCCCGGTATACGCAGTATTTT
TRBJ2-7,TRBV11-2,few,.,CASSPGADSPEYLYEQYF,TGTGCCAGCAGCCCCGGAGCAGACAGCCCAGAGTATCTCTACGAGCAGTACTTC
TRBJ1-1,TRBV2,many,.,CASRAGERTEAFF,TGTGCCAGCAGAGCCGGGGAGAGGACTGAAGCTTTCTTT
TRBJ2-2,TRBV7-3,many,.,CASSLISPPGGELFF,TGTGCCAGCAGCTTAATCTCCCCCCCAGGCGGGGAGCTGTTTTTT
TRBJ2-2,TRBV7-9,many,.,CASSLGAGTGELFF,TGTGCCAGCAGCTTAGGGGCGGGGACCGGGGAGCTGTTTTTT
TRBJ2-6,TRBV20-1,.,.,CSARSGQDWAGANVLTF,TGCAGTGCTAGATCAGGGCAGGATTGGGCTGGGGCCAACGTCCTGACTTTC
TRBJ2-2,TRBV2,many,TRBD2,CASESAAGGRGELFF,TGTGCCAGCGAATCCGCGGCGGGGGGGCGAGGGGAGCTGTTTTTT
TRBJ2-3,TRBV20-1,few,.,CSARGWDIGLPTQYF,TGCAGTGCTAGAGGGTGGGACATCGGACTACCTACGCAGTATTTT
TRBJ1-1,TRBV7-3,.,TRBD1,CASSTRTGLSNMNTEAFF,TGTGCCAGCAGCACCCGGACAGGACTATCGAACATGAACACTGAAGCTTTCTTT
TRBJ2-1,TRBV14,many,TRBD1,CASSQDGGQGLTYNEQFF,TGTGCCAGCAGCCAAGACGGGGGACAGGGGTTGACCTACAATGAGCAGTTCTTC
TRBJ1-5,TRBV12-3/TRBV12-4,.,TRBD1,CASSPGQGAIQPQHF,TGTGCCAGCAGTCCGGGACAGGGGGCAATTCAGCCCCAGCATTTT
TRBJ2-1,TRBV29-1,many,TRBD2,CSVAHSGGENEQFF,TGCAGCGTCGCACATAGCGGGGGGGAAAATGAGCAGTTCTTC
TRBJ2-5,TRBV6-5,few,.,CASSLTGTGQETQYF,TGTGCCAGCAGTTTAACCGGGACGGGCCAAGAGACCCAGTACTTC
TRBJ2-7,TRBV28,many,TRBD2,CASSRGGGLSYEQYF,TGTGCCAGCAGTAGAGGCGGGGGGCTCTCCTACGAGCAGTACTTC
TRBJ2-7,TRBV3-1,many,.,CASSLAAGQFYEQYF,TGTGCCAGCAGCCTTGCCGCGGGACAGTTCTACGAGCAGTACTTC
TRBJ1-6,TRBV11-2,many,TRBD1,CASSLTPDRGYSPLHF,TGTGCCAGCAGCTTAACACCGGACAGGGGGTATTCACCCCTCCACTTT
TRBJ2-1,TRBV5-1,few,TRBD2,CASSLALAGGLSSYNEQFF,TGCGCCAGCAGCTTGGCCCTAGCGGGGGGTCTCAGCTCCTACAATGAGCAGTTCTTC
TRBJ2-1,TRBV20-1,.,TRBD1,CSARGGQGVVQFF,TGCAGTGCTAGAGGCGGACAGGGGGTTGTGCAGTTCTTC
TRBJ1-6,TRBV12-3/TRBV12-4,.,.,CASRSRGSYNSPLHF,TGTGCCAGCAGATCCAGGGGTAGTTATAATTCACCCCTCCACTTT
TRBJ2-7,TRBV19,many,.,CASSTNDGYEQYF,TGTGCCAGTAGTACAAACGACGGCTACGAGCAGTACTTC
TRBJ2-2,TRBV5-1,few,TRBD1,CASSLGQGYTGELFF,TGCGCCAGCAGCCTGGGACAGGGGTACACCGGGGAGCTGTTTTTT
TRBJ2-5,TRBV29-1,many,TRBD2,CSVSVAGETQYF,TGCAGCGTTTCCGTAGCGGGAGAGACCCAGTACTTC
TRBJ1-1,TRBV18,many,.,CASSLQRNTEAFF,TGTGCCAGCTCACTGCAAAGAAACACTGAAGCTTTCTTT
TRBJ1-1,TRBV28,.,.,CASSSRDIRTVNTEAFF,TGTGCCAGCAGTTCCCGGGACATCAGGACGGTGAACACTGAAGCTTTCTTT
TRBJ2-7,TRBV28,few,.,CASSWGKSYEQYF,TGTGCCAGCAGTTGGGGGAAGAGCTACGAGCAGTACTTC
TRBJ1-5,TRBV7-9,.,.,CASSLGQNQHF,TGTGCCAGCAGCTTAGGACAGAACCAGCATTTT
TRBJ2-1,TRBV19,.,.,CASHTGSSYNEQFF,TGTGCCAGTCACACAGGGAGCTCCTACAATGAGCAGTTCTTC
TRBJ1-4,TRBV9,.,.,CASSKTAGEKLFF,TGTGCCAGCAGCAAGACCGCTGGAGAAAAACTGTTTTTT
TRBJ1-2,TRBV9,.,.,CASSVAGSANYGYTF,TGTGCCAGCAGCGTAGCGGGAAGTGCTAACTATGGCTACACCTTC
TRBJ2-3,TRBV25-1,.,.,CASSHGVTQYF,TGTGCCAGCAGTCATGGAGTTACGCAGTATTTT
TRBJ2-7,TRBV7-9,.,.,CASREGTVPSYEQYF,TGTGCCTCCCGGGAGGGGACAGTTCCCTCCTACGAGCAGTACTTC
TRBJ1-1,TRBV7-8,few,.,CASSDPVLRDEAFF,TGTGCCAGCAGCGATCCTGTATTAAGGGATGAAGCTTTCTTT
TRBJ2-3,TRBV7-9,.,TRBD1,CASSFLRESQGADTQYF,TGTGCCAGCAGCTTCTTACGGGAATCACAGGGGGCAGATACGCAGTATTTT